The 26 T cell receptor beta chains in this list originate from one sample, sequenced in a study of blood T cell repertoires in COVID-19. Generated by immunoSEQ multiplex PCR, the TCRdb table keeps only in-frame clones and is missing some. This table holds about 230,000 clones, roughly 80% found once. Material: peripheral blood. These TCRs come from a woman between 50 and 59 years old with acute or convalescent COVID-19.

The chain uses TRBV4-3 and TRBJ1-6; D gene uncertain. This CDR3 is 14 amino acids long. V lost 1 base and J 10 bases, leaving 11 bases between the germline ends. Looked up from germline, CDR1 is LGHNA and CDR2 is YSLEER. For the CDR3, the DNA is TGCGCCAGCAGCCAAGGATACAGCTCCTCACCCCTCCACTTT. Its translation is CASSQGYSSSPLHF.

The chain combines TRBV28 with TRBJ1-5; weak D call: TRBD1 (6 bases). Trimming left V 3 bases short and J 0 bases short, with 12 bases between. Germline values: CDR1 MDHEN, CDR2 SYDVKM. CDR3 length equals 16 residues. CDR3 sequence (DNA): TGTGCCAGCAGTTTCGACCGCAGGGGTAGCAATCAGCCCCAGCATTTT. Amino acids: CASSFDRRGSNQPQHF. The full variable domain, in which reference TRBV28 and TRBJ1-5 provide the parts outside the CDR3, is DVKVTQSSRYLVKRTGEKVFLECVQDMDHENMFWYRQDPGLGLRLIYFSYDVKMKEKGDIPEGYSVSREKKERFSLILESASTNQTSMYLCASSFDRRGSNQPQHFGDGTRLSIL.

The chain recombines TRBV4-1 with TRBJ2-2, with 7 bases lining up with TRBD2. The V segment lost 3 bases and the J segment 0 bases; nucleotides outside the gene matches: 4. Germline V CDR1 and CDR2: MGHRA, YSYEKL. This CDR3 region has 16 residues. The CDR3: CASSQPSGANTGELFF. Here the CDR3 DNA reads TGCGCCAGCAGCCAGCCTAGCGGCGCGAACACCGGGGAGCTGTTTTTT.

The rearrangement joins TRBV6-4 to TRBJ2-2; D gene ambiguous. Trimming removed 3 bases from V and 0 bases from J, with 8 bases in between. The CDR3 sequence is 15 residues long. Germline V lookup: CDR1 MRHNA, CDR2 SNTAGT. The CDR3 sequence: CASSESESNTGELFF. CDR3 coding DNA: TGTGCCAGCAGTGAGAGCGAATCGAACACCGGGGAGCTGTTTTTT.

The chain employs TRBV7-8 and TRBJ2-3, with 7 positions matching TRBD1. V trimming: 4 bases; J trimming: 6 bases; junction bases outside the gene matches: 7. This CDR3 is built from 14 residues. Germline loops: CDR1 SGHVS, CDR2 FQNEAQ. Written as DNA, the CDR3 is TGTGCCAGCAGCTACAGGGGTTCCAGGGATACGCAGTATTTT. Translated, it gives CASSYRGSRDTQYF.

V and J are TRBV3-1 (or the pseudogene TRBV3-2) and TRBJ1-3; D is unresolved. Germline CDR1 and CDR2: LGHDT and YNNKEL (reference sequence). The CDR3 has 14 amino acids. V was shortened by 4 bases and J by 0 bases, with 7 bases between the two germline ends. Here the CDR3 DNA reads TGTGCCAGCAGCCCTCTTAGCTCTGGAAACACCATATATTTT. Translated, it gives CASSPLSSGNTIYF.

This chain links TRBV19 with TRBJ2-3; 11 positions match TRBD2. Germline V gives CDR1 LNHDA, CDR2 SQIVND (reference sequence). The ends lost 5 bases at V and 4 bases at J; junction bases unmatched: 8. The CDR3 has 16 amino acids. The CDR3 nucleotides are TGTGCCAGTAGTGTTAGCGGGGGGGCCCTCGCAGATACGCAGTATTTT. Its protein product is CASSVSGGALADTQYF.

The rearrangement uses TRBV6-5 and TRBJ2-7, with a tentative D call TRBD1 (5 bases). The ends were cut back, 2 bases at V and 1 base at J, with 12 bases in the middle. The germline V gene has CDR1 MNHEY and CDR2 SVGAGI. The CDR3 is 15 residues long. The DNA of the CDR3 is TGTGCCAGCAGTTACAATACAGGAGAATCCTACGAGCAGTACTTC. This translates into CASSYNTGESYEQYF.

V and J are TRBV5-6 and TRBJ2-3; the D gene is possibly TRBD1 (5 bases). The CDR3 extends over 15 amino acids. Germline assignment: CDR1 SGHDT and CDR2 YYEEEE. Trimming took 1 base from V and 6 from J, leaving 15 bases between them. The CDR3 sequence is CASSLLGPGLDTQYF. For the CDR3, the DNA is TGTGCCAGCAGCTTGTTGGGGCCTGGCCTCGATACGCAGTATTTT.

DNA for the CDR3: TGTGCCAGCAGCTCCACTAGGACGCAGTATTTT. It yields the protein CASSSTRTQYF. The chain couples TRBV5-6 to TRBJ2-3; TRBD2 is a possible D gene (5 bases). Germline V CDR1 and CDR2: SGHDT, YYEEEE. V was shortened by 3 bases and J by 9 bases, with 8 bases between the two germline ends. The CDR3 is 11 residues long. Together with reference TRBV5-6 and TRBJ2-3, the CDR3 gives the full variable domain: DAGVTQSPTHLIKTRGQQVTLRCSPKSGHDTVSWYQQALGQGPQFIFQYYEEEERQRGNFPDRFSGHQFPNYSSELNVNALLLGDSALYLCASSSTRTQYFGPGTRLTVL.

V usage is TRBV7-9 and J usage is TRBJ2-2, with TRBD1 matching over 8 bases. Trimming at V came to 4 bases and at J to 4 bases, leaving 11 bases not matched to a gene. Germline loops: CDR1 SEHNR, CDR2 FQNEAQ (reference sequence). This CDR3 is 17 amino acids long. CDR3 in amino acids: CASSSGPRQGSTGELFF. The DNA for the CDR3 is TGTGCCAGCAGCTCAGGACCTCGACAGGGGTCCACCGGGGAGCTGTTTTTT. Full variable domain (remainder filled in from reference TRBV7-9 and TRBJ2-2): DTGVSQNPRHKITKRGQNVTFRCDPISEHNRLYWYRQTLGQGPEFLTYFQNEAQLEKSRLLSDRFSAERPKGSFSTLEIQRTEQGDSAMYLCASSSGPRQGSTGELFFGEGSRLTVL.

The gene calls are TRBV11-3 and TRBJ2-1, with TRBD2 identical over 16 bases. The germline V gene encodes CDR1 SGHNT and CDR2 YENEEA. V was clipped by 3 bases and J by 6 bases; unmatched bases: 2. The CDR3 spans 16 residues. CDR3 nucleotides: TGTGCCAGCAGCTTTGGGACTAGCGGGGGGGGCAATGAGCAGTTCTTC. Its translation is CASSFGTSGGGNEQFF.

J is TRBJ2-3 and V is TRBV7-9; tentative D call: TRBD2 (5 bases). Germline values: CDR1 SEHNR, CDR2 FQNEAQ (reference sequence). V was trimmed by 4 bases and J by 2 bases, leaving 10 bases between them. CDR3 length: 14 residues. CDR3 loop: CASSWGVFTDTQYF. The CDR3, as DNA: TGTGCCAGCAGCTGGGGAGTGTTCACAGATACGCAGTATTTT.

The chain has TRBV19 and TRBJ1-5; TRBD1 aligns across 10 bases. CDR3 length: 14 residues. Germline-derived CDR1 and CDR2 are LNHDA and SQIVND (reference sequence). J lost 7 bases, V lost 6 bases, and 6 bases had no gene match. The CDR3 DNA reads TGTGCCAGTAGGAAGACAGGGGGCCAACAGCCCCAGCATTTT. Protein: CASRKTGGQQPQHF.

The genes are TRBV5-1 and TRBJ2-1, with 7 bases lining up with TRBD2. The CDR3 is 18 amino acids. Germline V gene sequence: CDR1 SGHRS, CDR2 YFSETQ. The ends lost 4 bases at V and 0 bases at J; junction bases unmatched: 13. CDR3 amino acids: CASSPGGNTQSSYNEQFF. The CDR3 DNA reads TGCGCCAGCAGCCCCGGGGGGAACACGCAGAGCTCCTACAATGAGCAGTTCTTC.

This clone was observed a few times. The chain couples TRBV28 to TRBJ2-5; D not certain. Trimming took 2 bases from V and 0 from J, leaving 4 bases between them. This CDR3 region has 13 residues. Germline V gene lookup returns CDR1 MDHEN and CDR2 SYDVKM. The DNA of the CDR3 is TGTGCCAGCAGTTTAATTAACCAAGAGACCCAGTACTTC. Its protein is CASSLINQETQYF.

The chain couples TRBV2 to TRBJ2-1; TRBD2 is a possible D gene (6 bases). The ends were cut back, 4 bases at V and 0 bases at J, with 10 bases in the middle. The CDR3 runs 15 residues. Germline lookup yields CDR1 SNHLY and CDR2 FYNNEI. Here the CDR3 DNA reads TGTGCCAGCAGTGGTGCGGGGAACTCCTACAATGAGCAGTTCTTC. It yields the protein CASSGAGNSYNEQFF.

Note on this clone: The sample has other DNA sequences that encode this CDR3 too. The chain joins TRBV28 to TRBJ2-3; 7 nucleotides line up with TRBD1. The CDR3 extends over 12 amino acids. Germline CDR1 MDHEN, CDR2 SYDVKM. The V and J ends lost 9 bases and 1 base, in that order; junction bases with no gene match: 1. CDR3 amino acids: CASTGGTDTQYF. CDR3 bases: TGTGCCAGTACAGGGGGCACAGATACGCAGTATTTT.

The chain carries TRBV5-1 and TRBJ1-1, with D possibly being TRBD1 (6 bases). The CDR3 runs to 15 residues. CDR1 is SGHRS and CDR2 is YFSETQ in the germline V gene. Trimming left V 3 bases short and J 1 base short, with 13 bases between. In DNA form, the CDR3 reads TGCGCCAGCAGCTCGAACAGGGTGACGAACACTGAAGCTTTCTTT. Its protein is CASSSNRVTNTEAFF.

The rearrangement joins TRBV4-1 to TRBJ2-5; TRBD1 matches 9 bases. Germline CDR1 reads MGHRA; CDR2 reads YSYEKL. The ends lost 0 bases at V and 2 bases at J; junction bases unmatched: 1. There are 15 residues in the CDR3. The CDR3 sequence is CASSQDGTGQETQYF. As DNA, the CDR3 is TGCGCCAGCAGCCAAGACGGGACAGGGCAAGAGACCCAGTACTTC.

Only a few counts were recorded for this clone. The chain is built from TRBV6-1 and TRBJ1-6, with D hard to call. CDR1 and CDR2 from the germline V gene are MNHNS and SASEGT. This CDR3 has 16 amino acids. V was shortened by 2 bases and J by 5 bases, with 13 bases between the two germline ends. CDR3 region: CASSEQVSQNNSPLHF. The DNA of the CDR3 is TGTGCCAGCAGTGAACAGGTCTCCCAGAATAATTCACCCCTCCACTTT.

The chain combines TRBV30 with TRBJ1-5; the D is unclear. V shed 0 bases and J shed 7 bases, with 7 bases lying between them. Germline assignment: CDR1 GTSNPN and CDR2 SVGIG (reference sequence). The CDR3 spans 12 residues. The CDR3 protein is CAWSVAKQPQHF. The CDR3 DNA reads TGTGCCTGGAGTGTCGCGAAGCAGCCCCAGCATTTT.

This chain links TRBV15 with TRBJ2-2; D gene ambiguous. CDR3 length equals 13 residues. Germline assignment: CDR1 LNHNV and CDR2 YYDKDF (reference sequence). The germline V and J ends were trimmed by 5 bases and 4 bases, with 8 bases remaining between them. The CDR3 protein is CATSPPRTGELFF. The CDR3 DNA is TGTGCCACCAGCCCCCCTCGCACCGGGGAGCTGTTTTTT.

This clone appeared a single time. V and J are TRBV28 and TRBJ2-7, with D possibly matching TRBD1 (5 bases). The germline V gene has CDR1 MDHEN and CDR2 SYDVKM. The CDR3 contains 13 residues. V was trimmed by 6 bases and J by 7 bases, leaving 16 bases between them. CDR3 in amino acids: CASSPRVGREQYF. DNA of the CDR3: TGTGCCAGCAGCCCCCGGGTGGGGCGGGAGCAGTACTTC. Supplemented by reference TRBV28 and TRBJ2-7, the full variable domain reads DVKVTQSSRYLVKRTGEKVFLECVQDMDHENMFWYRQDPGLGLRLIYFSYDVKMKEKGDIPEGYSVSREKKERFSLILESASTNQTSMYLCASSPRVGREQYFGPGTRLTVT.

For the CDR3, the DNA is TGTGCCATCAGCACGGACAGGGATTTGGGCGAGCAGTACTTC. Protein product: CAISTDRDLGEQYF. This chain uses TRBV10-3 with TRBJ2-7; 8 bases are shared with TRBD1. Germline trimming cut 6 bases from V and 6 bases from J; bases unmatched to any gene: 10. From germline, CDR1 is ENHRY and CDR2 SYGVKD. CDR3 length: 14 residues.

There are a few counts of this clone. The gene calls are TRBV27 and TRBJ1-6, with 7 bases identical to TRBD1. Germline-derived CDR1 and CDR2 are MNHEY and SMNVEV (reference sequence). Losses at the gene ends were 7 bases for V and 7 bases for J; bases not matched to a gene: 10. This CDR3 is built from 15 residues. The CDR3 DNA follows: TGTGCCAGCAACGGTTCTAACAGGGGCAATTCACCCCTCCACTTT. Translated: CASNGSNRGNSPLHF.